This T cell receptor beta chain was sequenced during a study of cytomegalovirus exposure and HLA in healthy donors. Trimming stripped 0 bases from V and 0 bases from J, with 16 bases between. Germline CDR1 reads SGDLS; CDR2 reads YYNGEE. The CDR3 is 19 residues long. The study ran its PCR with 60 Vbeta and 13 Jbeta primers. Measured with immunoSEQ multiplex PCR; TCRdb has only the in-frame clones, and not every one. This sample carries hundreds of thousands of clones, roughly 81% of them seen once, and the ten largest clones take 0.24%. This TCR derives from a girl aged 2 to 10 in good health and CMV-seronegative. The V call is TRBV9, the J call TRBJ2-6; a weak D match, TRBD2 (6 bases). The sequenced sample consisted of PBMCs. The CDR3 coding sequence is TGTGCCAGCAGCGTAGCTGGGTCGGGGGTAACCTCTGGGGCCAACGTCCTGACTTTC. Translation: CASSVAGSGVTSGANVLTF.